Each of the 14 T cell receptor beta chains below was sequenced from the same sample in a study of cytomegalovirus exposure and HLA in healthy donors. The study ran its PCR with 60 Vbeta and 13 Jbeta primers. Repertoires were generated with immunoSEQ multiplex PCR, while TCRdb's copy carries only in-frame clones and drops some. The sample lists 95,000 to 150,000 clones; roughly 80% were seen once. Sequencing was done on a sample of PBMCs. The receptor source for this set is a female donor in good health and CMV-seropositive.

CDR3 nucleotide sequence: TGTGCCAGCAGCGTCCGGTGGCAGGGGGATTATGGCTACACCTTC. Translation: CASSVRWQGDYGYTF. The chain couples TRBV9 to TRBJ1-2; 7 bases line up with TRBD1. Trimming took 2 bases from V and 5 from J; bases not matched to a gene: 9. The CDR3 runs to 15 residues. Germline CDR1 reads SGDLS; CDR2 reads YYNGEE.

V usage is TRBV19 and J usage is TRBJ2-7, with D perhaps matching TRBD1 (6 bases). Germline CDR1 is LNHDA and CDR2 is SQIVND (reference sequence). This CDR3 spans 12 amino acids. Trimming took 4 bases from V and 3 from J, leaving 7 bases between them. CDR3 protein: CASSKTGYEQYF. DNA for the CDR3: TGTGCCAGTAGTAAGACAGGCTACGAGCAGTACTTC.

V gene TRBV10-3 combines with J gene TRBJ2-7; 10 bases align to TRBD2. The CDR3 extends over 15 amino acids. V lost 2 bases, J lost 6 bases, and 7 bases stayed unmatched. Germline lookup yields CDR1 ENHRY and CDR2 SYGVKD. The CDR3 DNA is TGTGCCATCAGTGAGGCGAGCGGGGGGGCCGTCGAGCAGTACTTC. Translation: CAISEASGGAVEQYF.

The sample holds a few counts of this clone. The genes are TRBV7-2 and TRBJ2-7; 10 bases are shared with TRBD2. The CDR3 covers 15 residues. After removal of 3 bases from V and 5 bases from J, the junction contained 7 bases not matched to a gene. The V gene's germline CDR1 is SGHTA and CDR2 FQGNSA. The CDR3 bases are TGTGCCAGCAGCTTTACCGGGACTAGCGCCGACGAGCAGTACTTC. This sequence encodes CASSFTGTSADEQYF.

The chain employs TRBV29-1 and TRBJ2-3; 14 positions agree with TRBD2. Germline trimming cut 4 bases from V and 5 bases from J; bases unmatched to any gene: 8. Germline values: CDR1 SQVTM, CDR2 ANQGSEA. This CDR3 is 16 amino acids long. This CDR3 is CSVGGLAGASEDTQYF. CDR3 DNA: TGCAGCGTTGGGGGACTAGCGGGGGCCTCGGAAGATACGCAGTATTTT.

The chain links TRBV2 to TRBJ1-6; 7 bases are shared with TRBD1. This CDR3 spans 14 amino acids. V was clipped by 6 bases and J by 6 bases; unmatched bases: 5. Germline lookup yields CDR1 SNHLY and CDR2 FYNNEI. The CDR3 nucleotides read TGTGCCAGCAGGACCGGGACAGTTAATTCACCCCTCCACTTT. Translation: CASRTGTVNSPLHF.

This chain connects TRBV5-1 to TRBJ2-3; D is undetermined. V lost 4 bases, J lost 2 bases, and 11 bases lay in between. This CDR3 spans 14 amino acids. The germline gives CDR1 SGHRS, CDR2 YFSETQ. The CDR3: CASSPLEFTDTQYF. In DNA, the CDR3 is TGCGCCAGCAGCCCCTTAGAGTTCACAGATACGCAGTATTTT.

V is TRBV6-1 and J is TRBJ2-7; a possible D gene is TRBD1 (6 bases). The V gene lost 3 bases and the J gene lost 3 bases, with 15 bases spanning the gap. The germline V gene has CDR1 MNHNS and CDR2 SASEGT. The CDR3 has 15 amino acids. CDR3 amino acids: CASSEATGNIYEQYF. The CDR3, as DNA: TGTGCCAGCAGTGAGGCTACAGGGAATATCTACGAGCAGTACTTC.

The sample holds one count of this clone. This chain connects TRBV7-9 to TRBJ2-7; 8 bases agree with TRBD1. The CDR3 contains 15 residues. V lost 5 bases, J lost 3 bases, and 9 bases stayed unmatched. Germline CDR1 is SEHNR and CDR2 is FQNEAQ (reference sequence). CDR3 DNA: TGTGCCAGCAGCGGTTGGACAGGGAACCTCTACGAGCAGTACTTC. This codes for CASSGWTGNLYEQYF.

The genes are TRBV11-2 and TRBJ2-7, with 9 positions matching TRBD1. There are 13 residues in the CDR3. V was clipped by 6 bases and J by 2 bases; unmatched bases: 2. Germline values: CDR1 SGHAT, CDR2 FQNNGV. The CDR3 reads CASRDRGTYEQYF. Written as DNA, the CDR3 is TGTGCCAGCAGAGACAGGGGGACCTACGAGCAGTACTTC.

The chain combines TRBV5-1 with TRBJ1-4; 10 bases map to TRBD1. From germline, CDR1 is SGHRS and CDR2 YFSETQ. CDR3 length equals 15 residues. The J segment lost 5 bases and the V segment lost 4 bases, leaving 5 bases of the junction unmatched. The CDR3 loop reads CASSRTDRGNEKLFF. CDR3 nucleotides: TGCGCCAGCAGCAGGACGGACAGGGGGAATGAAAAACTGTTTTTT.

The genes are TRBV25-1 and TRBJ2-1; no firm D call. Per germline, CDR1 MGHDK and CDR2 SYGVNS. This CDR3 is 13 amino acids long. Deletions cut 6 bases from V and 4 bases from J, with 10 bases between. The CDR3 DNA is TGTGCCAGCAGCTTCCTACGGTACAATGAGCAGTTCTTC. Its translation: CASSFLRYNEQFF.

The chain combines TRBV13 with TRBJ1-2; 7 bases are shared with TRBD1. The germline gives CDR1 PRHDT, CDR2 FYEKMQ (reference sequence). This CDR3 is 14 amino acids long. The trim removed 4 bases at V and 2 bases at J, leaving 4 bases unmatched. CDR3 DNA sequence: TGTGCCAGCAGCTCGCGGACAGGAAACTATGGCTACACCTTC. This codes for CASSSRTGNYGYTF.

This rearrangement joins TRBV13 to TRBJ1-5; 7 bases align to TRBD1. CDR3 length equals 13 residues. The J segment lost 12 bases and the V segment lost 1 base, leaving 6 bases of the junction unmatched. Looked up from germline, CDR1 is PRHDT and CDR2 is FYEKMQ (reference sequence). CDR3 sequence: CASSLVRGELQHF. The CDR3 DNA sequence: TGTGCCAGCAGCTTAGTCAGGGGGGAGCTCCAGCATTTT.